The 29 T cell receptor beta chains below come from one sample, sequenced in a study of blood T cells in healthy people across ages. The second PCR ran roughly 6 to 11 cycles with a sample-barcoded 5' primer and J-beta primers. TCRdb reanalysed the 5' RACE reads using MiXCR and keeps one entry per CDR3 protein. The table records about 810,000 distinct CDR3 sequences, under 40% of them present only once. The source material was blood. These receptors were obtained from a man younger than 35 in good health.

V and J are TRBV6-6 and TRBJ2-5; TRBD2 matches at 11 bases. V gave up 6 bases and J gave up 5 bases; unmatched junction bases: 11. The length of the CDR3 is 16 residues. Germline CDR1 and CDR2: MNHNY and SVGAGI (reference sequence). CDR3 amino acids: CASRLLAGGPGETQYF. The DNA for the CDR3 is TGTGCCAGCAGGTTGCTAGCGGGGGGTCCCGGGGAGACCCAGTACTTC.

V and J are TRBV20-1 and TRBJ1-5; 10 positions match TRBD1. Per germline, CDR1 DFQATT and CDR2 SNEGSKA (reference sequence). This CDR3 is built from 18 residues. The J segment lost 0 bases and the V segment lost 6 bases, leaving 14 bases of the junction unmatched. CDR3 sequence (DNA): TGCAGTGCCACCCTGCGGGACAGGGGCCTTTATAGCAATCAGCCCCAGCATTTT. Translated, it gives CSATLRDRGLYSNQPQHF.

Ten or more counts support this clonotype. The chain employs TRBV28 and TRBJ1-2; no clear D. The V gene lost 5 bases and the J gene lost 4 bases, with 5 bases spanning the gap. This CDR3 region has 11 residues. Germline-derived CDR1 and CDR2 are MDHEN and SYDVKM. The CDR3 bases are TGTGCCAGCAGTCTCGTCTATGGCTACACCTTC. This codes for CASSLVYGYTF.

The chain uses TRBV5-1 and TRBJ1-3, with D perhaps matching TRBD1 (5 bases). Trimming took 4 bases from V and 0 from J, leaving 11 bases between them. The CDR3 has 15 residues. Looked up from germline, CDR1 is SGHRS and CDR2 is YFSETQ. The CDR3 here is CASSLGQNSGNTIYF. The CDR3 nucleotides read TGCGCCAGCAGCCTCGGACAAAACTCTGGAAACACCATATATTTT.

This clonotype has only a few counts. This rearrangement joins TRBV4-3 to TRBJ2-3; D is perhaps TRBD1 or TRBD2 (5 bases each). There are 17 residues in the CDR3. Trimming removed 4 bases from V and 1 base from J, with 18 bases in between. From germline, CDR1 is LGHNA and CDR2 YSLEER. The chain's CDR3 is CASSPSPGGRRTDTQYF. The CDR3 DNA sequence: TGCGCCAGCAGCCCCAGCCCTGGGGGAAGACGCACAGATACGCAGTATTTT.

Turning to this clonotype: Given a much more abundant clone one base away, this may be a read error. The rearrangement joins TRBV7-2 to TRBJ1-2; maybe TRBD1 (5 bases). The germline gives CDR1 SGHTA, CDR2 FQGNSA. The CDR3 has 15 amino acids. The V gene lost 1 base and the J gene lost 2 bases, with 11 bases spanning the gap. The CDR3 nucleotides are TGTGCCAGCAGCTTAGTTAGCAGGGAAAACTATGGCTACACCTTC. Translated: CASSLVSRENYGYTF.

This clonotype appeared many times. The V gene is TRBV20-1, the J gene TRBJ2-3; D perhaps matches TRBD1 (6 bases). The length of the CDR3 is 15 residues. Germline V gives CDR1 DFQATT, CDR2 SNEGSKA (reference sequence). V gave up 4 bases and J gave up 2 bases, with 16 bases separating them. Written as DNA, the CDR3 is TGCAGTGCTATGATTGGGGGCAGGCACACAGATACGCAGTATTTT. It yields the protein CSAMIGGRHTDTQYF.

The rearrangement joins TRBV15 to TRBJ1-1; TRBD1 is a possible D gene (6 bases). CDR3 length equals 14 residues. The V end was cut by 3 bases, the J end by 3 bases, with 11 bases between. CDR1 is LNHNV, CDR2 YYDKDF, per germline (reference sequence). CDR3 region: CATSRGTGYTEAFF. DNA for the CDR3: TGTGCCACCAGCAGGGGAACAGGGTACACTGAAGCTTTCTTT.

Concerning this clonotype itself: A single base separates this from a much larger clone, so it may be a read error. This rearrangement joins TRBV4-3 to TRBJ1-2; D is ambiguous. CDR1 is LGHNA and CDR2 is YSLEER in the germline V gene. Trimming pared 4 bases from V and 4 bases from J, leaving 19 bases between. The CDR3 spans 16 residues. In nucleotides, the CDR3 is TGCGCCAGCAGCCCAGAGGACCGGGGAGGGCTCTATGGCTACACCTTC. Translating it yields CASSPEDRGGLYGYTF.

This clonotype came up once. The chain has TRBV6-2 or TRBV6-3 and TRBJ2-7; D is ambiguous. V lost 6 bases to trimming and J lost 2 bases, with 11 bases between them. CDR3 length: 13 amino acids. Per germline, CDR1 MNHEY and CDR2 SVGEGT. In DNA form, the CDR3 reads TGTGCCAGCAGACCCGGACGGGCCTACGAGCAGTACTTC. Translation: CASRPGRAYEQYF.

This chain uses TRBV9 with TRBJ1-1, with 10 bases fitting TRBD1. V lost 4 bases to trimming and J lost 6 bases; unmatched junction nucleotides: 9. The CDR3 has 15 amino acids. CDR1 is SGDLS and CDR2 is YYNGEE in the germline V gene. As DNA, the CDR3 is TGTGCCAGCAGCCCTGGGACAGGGGATCACGCTGAAGCTTTCTTT. Protein sequence: CASSPGTGDHAEAFF.

This clonotype was seen more than once but under ten times. The J gene is TRBJ2-1, the V gene TRBV9; 7 bases fit TRBD2. The CDR3 is made up of 13 amino acids. Germline CDR1 and CDR2: SGDLS and YYNGEE. V lost 3 bases, J lost 8 bases, and 5 bases stayed unmatched. Written as DNA, the CDR3 is TGTGCCAGCAGCGAAACTAGCGTGGATGAGCAGTTCTTC. Encoded protein: CASSETSVDEQFF.

This clonotype was counted at least ten times. The J gene is TRBJ2-5, the V gene TRBV20-1; possibly TRBD2 for D (6 bases). In germline, CDR1 is DFQATT, CDR2 SNEGSKA (reference sequence). The V gene lost 1 base and the J gene lost 2 bases, with 8 bases spanning the gap. This CDR3 is 13 amino acids long. The CDR3 is CSARGAGQETQYF. The CDR3 DNA sequence: TGCAGTGCTAGAGGGGCGGGACAAGAGACCCAGTACTTC.

The rearrangement uses TRBV4-3 and TRBJ1-2; 12 nucleotides line up with TRBD1. The CDR3 runs to 18 residues. Germline V gene sequence: CDR1 LGHNA, CDR2 YSLEER. V was clipped by 3 bases and J by 3 bases; unmatched bases: 11. CDR3 residues: CASSHLPGTGGEDYGYTF. The CDR3 DNA sequence: TGCGCCAGCAGCCACCTTCCTGGGACAGGGGGCGAGGACTATGGCTACACCTTC.

In this sample, this clonotype turned up a few times. The V gene is TRBV12-3 or TRBV12-4, the J gene TRBJ2-5; 10 nucleotides match TRBD1. The CDR3 runs to 16 residues. J was trimmed by 2 bases and V by 5 bases; bases with no gene match: 8. CDR3 coding DNA: TGTGCCAGCAGTCCCCGGGACAGGGGAGGGCAAGAGACCCAGTACTTC. This sequence encodes CASSPRDRGGQETQYF.

This chain connects TRBV5-1 to TRBJ2-7, with 8 bases aligning to TRBD1. CDR1 is SGHRS, CDR2 YFSETQ, per germline. Trimming at V came to 4 bases and at J to 7 bases, leaving 7 bases not matched to a gene. The CDR3 extends over 13 amino acids. CDR3: CASSRTGRWEQYF. The DNA of the CDR3 is TGCGCCAGCAGCAGGACAGGGCGCTGGGAGCAGTACTTC.

There are a few counts of this clonotype. The J gene is TRBJ2-1, the V gene TRBV2; D gene ambiguous. Germline V gives CDR1 SNHLY, CDR2 FYNNEI. The V gene lost 7 bases and the J gene lost 2 bases, with 15 bases spanning the gap. The length of the CDR3 is 15 residues. The CDR3 here is CASIQESLPYNEQFF. Written as DNA, the CDR3 is TGTGCCAGCATCCAGGAATCCCTTCCCTACAATGAGCAGTTCTTC.

The chain links TRBV7-9 to TRBJ1-4; the D is unclear. This CDR3 contains 13 residues. Germline V gene sequence: CDR1 SEHNR, CDR2 FQNEAQ (reference sequence). The V gene lost 10 bases and the J gene lost 6 bases, with 15 bases spanning the gap. In DNA form, the CDR3 reads TGTGCCACCCCCGGGGTGCGTGATGAAAAACTGTTTTTT. Its protein is CATPGVRDEKLFF.

The chain combines TRBV4-2 with TRBJ1-2, with D possibly matching TRBD1 (5 bases). Germline V CDR1 and CDR2: LGHNA, YNFKEQ. V was shortened by 0 bases and J by 2 bases, with 7 bases between the two germline ends. This CDR3 comprises 14 residues. The CDR3 nucleotides read TGTGCCAGCAGCCAAGACAGGGACAACTATGGCTACACCTTC. Translation gives CASSQDRDNYGYTF.

The chain uses TRBV3-1 and TRBJ2-2, with D perhaps TRBD2 (6 bases). This CDR3 is built from 16 residues. With 3 bases removed from V and 2 bases from J, the gap between germline ends came to 13 bases. CDR1 is LGHDT and CDR2 is YNNKEL in the germline V gene (reference sequence). This CDR3 reads CASSHPRGVNTGELFF. The CDR3 DNA is TGTGCCAGCAGCCACCCGCGCGGGGTTAACACCGGGGAGCTGTTTTTT.

The chain uses TRBV20-1 and TRBJ1-2, with D possibly matching TRBD1 (5 bases). In germline, CDR1 is DFQATT, CDR2 SNEGSKA (reference sequence). The V gene lost 5 bases and the J gene lost 4 bases, with 17 bases spanning the gap. The CDR3 is 14 amino acids. DNA of the CDR3: TGCAGTGCTGAAACTCCAGGGAAACCCTATGGCTACACCTTC. It codes for CSAETPGKPYGYTF.

The rearrangement uses TRBV20-1 and TRBJ2-3; weak D call: TRBD2 (6 bases). Trimming stripped 5 bases from V and 2 bases from J, with 14 bases between. Germline V lookup: CDR1 DFQATT, CDR2 SNEGSKA (reference sequence). The length of the CDR3 is 14 residues. CDR3 DNA: TGCAGTGCTGTCCTCGCGGGGACCACAGATACGCAGTATTTT. Translating gives CSAVLAGTTDTQYF.

This clonotype has more than one count but fewer than ten. The chain joins TRBV6-4 to TRBJ1-2, with 9 positions matching TRBD1. The ends lost 3 bases at V and 6 bases at J; junction bases unmatched: 5. From germline, CDR1 is MRHNA and CDR2 SNTAGT. CDR3 length: 14 amino acids. CDR3 nucleotides: TGTGCCAGCAGTGAAGGGACAGGGTTTCATGGCTACACCTTC. Translated: CASSEGTGFHGYTF.

About this clonotype: One base away lies a much larger clone, so this may be a sequencing read error. The rearrangement links TRBV7-3 to TRBJ1-1; perhaps TRBD1 as D (6 bases). Germline V gene data show CDR1 as SGHTA and CDR2 as FQGTGA. V lost 2 bases, J lost 6 bases, and 10 bases lay in between. The CDR3 runs to 13 residues. The CDR3 DNA reads as TGTGCCAGCAGCTTACGTAAGGGGGCTGAAGCTTTCTTT. Its protein product is CASSLRKGAEAFF.

The J gene is TRBJ2-1, the V gene TRBV29-1; 11 bases are shared with TRBD2. V was clipped by 4 bases and J by 8 bases; unmatched bases: 10. CDR3 size: 15 residues. CDR1 SQVTM and CDR2 ANQGSEA come from the germline V gene. CDR3 region: CSVVRLAGGGDEQFF. Written as DNA, the CDR3 is TGCAGCGTTGTCCGGCTAGCGGGGGGCGGGGATGAGCAGTTCTTC.

CDR3 sequence (DNA): TGTGCCAGCAGCTTAAAGGCCGACAGCCGAGAGACCCAGTACTTC. Translated: CASSLKADSRETQYF. The chain links TRBV7-2 to TRBJ2-5; a weak D match, TRBD1 (5 bases). Trimming cost V 2 bases and J 4 bases, with 14 bases left between them. The CDR3 runs to 15 residues. The germline V gene has CDR1 SGHTA and CDR2 FQGNSA. Using reference TRBV7-2 and TRBJ2-5 for the parts outside the CDR3, the full variable domain is GAGVSQSPSNKVTEKGKDVELRCDPISGHTALYWYRQSLGQGLEFLIYFQGNSAPDKSGLPSDRFSAERTGGSVSTLTIQRTQQEDSAVYLCASSLKADSRETQYFGPGTRLLVL.

The chain is built from TRBV20-1 and TRBJ2-2; 8 bases line up with TRBD1. Germline V gives CDR1 DFQATT, CDR2 SNEGSKA (reference sequence). V lost 5 bases and J lost 5; bases outside the gene matches: 7. This CDR3 has 14 residues. This CDR3 is CSASTRQGTGELFF. The CDR3 DNA reads as TGCAGTGCTTCCACCCGACAGGGGACCGGGGAGCTGTTTTTT.

This chain joins TRBV3-1 and TRBJ1-2; D is perhaps TRBD1 (6 bases). Looked up from germline, CDR1 is LGHDT and CDR2 is YNNKEL (reference sequence). V was pared by 7 bases and J by 4 bases, with 19 bases between. The CDR3 runs 15 residues. The chain's CDR3 is CASNVAGAGSYGYTF. The DNA of the CDR3 is TGTGCCAGCAACGTGGCAGGGGCCGGAAGCTATGGCTACACCTTC.

The chain combines TRBV27 with TRBJ2-1, with no clear D. V lost 5 bases to trimming and J lost 10 bases, with 21 bases between them. This CDR3 has 15 residues. CDR1 is MNHEY and CDR2 is SMNVEV in the germline V gene (reference sequence). This chain's CDR3 is CASSKVRPRSYEQFF. DNA of the CDR3: TGTGCCAGCAGTAAGGTGCGGCCTAGATCTTACGAGCAGTTCTTC.